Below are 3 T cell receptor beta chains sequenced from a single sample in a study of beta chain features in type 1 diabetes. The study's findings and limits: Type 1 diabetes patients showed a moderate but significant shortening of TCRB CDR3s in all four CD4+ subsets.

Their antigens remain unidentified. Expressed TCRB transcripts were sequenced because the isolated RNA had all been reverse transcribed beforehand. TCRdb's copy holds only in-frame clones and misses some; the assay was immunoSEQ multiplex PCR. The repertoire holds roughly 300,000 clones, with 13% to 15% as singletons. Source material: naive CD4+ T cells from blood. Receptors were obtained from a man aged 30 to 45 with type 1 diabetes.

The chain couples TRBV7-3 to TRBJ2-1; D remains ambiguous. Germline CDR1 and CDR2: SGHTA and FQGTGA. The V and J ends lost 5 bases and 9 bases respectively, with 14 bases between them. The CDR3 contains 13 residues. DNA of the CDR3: TGTGCCAGCAGCGGCCCTTTAGGAGCTGAGCAGTTCTTC. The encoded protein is CASSGPLGAEQFF.

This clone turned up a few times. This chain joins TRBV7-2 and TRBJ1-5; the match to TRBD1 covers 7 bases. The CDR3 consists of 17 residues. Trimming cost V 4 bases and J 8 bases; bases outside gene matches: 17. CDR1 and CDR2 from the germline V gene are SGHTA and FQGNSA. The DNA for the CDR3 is TGTGCCAGCAGCTCCGCAAGTTGGAGGGGGCTGAGGGAGCCCCAGCATTTT. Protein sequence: CASSSASWRGLREPQHF.

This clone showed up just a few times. The chain's CDR3 is CAISERASGANVLTF. The CDR3 nucleotides read TGTGCCATCAGTGAAAGAGCGTCTGGGGCCAACGTCCTGACTTTC. The chain carries TRBV10-3 and TRBJ2-6; D is ambiguous. Germline loops: CDR1 ENHRY, CDR2 SYGVKD. The CDR3 runs 15 residues. Deletions cut 3 bases from V and 1 base from J, with 7 bases between.